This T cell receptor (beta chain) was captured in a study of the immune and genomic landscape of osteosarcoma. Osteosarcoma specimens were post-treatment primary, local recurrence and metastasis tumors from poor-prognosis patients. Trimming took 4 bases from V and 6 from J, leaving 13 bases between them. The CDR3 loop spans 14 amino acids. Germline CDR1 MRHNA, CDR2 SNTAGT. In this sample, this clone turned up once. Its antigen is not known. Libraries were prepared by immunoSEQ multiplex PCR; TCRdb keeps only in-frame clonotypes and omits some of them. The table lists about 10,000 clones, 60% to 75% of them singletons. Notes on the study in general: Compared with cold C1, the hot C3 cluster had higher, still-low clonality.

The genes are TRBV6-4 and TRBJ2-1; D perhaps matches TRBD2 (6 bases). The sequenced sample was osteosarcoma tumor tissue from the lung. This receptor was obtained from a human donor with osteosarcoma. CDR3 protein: CASSVHTSTNEQFF. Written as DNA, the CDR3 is TGTGCCAGCAGTGTCCACACTAGCACCAATGAGCAGTTCTTC.